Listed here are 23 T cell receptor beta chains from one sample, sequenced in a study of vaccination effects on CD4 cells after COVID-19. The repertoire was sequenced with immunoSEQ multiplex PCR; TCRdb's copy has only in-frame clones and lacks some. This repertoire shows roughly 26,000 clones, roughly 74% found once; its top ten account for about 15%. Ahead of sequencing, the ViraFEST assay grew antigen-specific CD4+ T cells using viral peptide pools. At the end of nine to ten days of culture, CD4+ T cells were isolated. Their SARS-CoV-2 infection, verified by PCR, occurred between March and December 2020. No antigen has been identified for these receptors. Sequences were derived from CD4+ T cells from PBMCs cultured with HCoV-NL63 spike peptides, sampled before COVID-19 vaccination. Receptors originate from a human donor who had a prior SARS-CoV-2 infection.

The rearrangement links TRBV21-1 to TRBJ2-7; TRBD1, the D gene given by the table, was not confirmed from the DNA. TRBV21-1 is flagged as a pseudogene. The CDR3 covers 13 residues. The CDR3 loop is CAGESTGAYEQYF. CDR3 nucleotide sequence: TGTGCCGGGGAGTCGACAGGGGCCTACGAGCAGTACTTC.

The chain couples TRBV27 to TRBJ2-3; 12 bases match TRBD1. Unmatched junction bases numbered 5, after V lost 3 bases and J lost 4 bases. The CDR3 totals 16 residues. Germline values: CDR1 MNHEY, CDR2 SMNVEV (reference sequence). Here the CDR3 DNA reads TGTGCCAGCAGTTTGAGGGACAGGGGGCGACCAGATACGCAGTATTTT. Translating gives CASSLRDRGRPDTQYF.

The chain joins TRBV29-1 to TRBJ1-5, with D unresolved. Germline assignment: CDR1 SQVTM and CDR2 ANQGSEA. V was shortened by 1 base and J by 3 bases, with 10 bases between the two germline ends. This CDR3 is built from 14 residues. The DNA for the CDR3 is TGCAGCGTTGAAGCGGTGGAAACCAATCAGCCCCAGCATTTT. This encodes CSVEAVETNQPQHF.

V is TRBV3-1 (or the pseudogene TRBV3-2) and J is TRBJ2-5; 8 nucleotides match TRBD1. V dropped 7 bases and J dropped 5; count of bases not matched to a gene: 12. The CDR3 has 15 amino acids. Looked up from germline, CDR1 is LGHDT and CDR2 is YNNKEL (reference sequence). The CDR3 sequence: CASNPQQGGSETQYF. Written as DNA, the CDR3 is TGTGCCAGCAATCCTCAACAGGGGGGTTCGGAGACCCAGTACTTC.

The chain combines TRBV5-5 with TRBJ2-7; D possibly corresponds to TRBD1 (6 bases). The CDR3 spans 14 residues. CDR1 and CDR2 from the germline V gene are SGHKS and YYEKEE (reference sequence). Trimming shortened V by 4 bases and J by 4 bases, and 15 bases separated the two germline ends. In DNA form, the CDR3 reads TGTGCCAGCAGCCCTTGGCAGGGGAGTTACGAGCAGTACTTC. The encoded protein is CASSPWQGSYEQYF.

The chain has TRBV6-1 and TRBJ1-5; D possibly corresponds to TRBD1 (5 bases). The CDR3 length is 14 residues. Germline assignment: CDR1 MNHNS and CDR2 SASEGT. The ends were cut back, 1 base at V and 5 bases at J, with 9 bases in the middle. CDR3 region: CASSEGTSYQPQHF. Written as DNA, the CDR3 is TGTGCCAGCAGTGAAGGGACAAGTTATCAGCCCCAGCATTTT.

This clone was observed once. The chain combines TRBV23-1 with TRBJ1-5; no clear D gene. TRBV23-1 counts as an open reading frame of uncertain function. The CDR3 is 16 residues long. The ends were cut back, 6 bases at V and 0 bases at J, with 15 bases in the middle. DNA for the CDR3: TGCGCCAGCAGATCTCAGAGACCTTATAGCAATCAGCCCCAGCATTTT. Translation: CASRSQRPYSNQPQHF.

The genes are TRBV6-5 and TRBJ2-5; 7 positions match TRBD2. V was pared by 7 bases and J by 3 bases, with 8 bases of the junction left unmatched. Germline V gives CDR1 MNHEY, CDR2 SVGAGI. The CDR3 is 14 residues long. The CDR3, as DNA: TGTGCCAGCACCAACCTAGCGGCTGAAGAGACCCAGTACTTC. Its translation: CASTNLAAEETQYF.

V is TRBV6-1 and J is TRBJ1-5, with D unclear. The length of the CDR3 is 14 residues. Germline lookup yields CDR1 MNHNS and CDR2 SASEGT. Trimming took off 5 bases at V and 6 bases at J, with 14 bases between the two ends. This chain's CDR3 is CASSPHSGSQPQHF. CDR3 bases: TGTGCCAGCAGTCCCCATTCTGGGTCTCAGCCCCAGCATTTT.

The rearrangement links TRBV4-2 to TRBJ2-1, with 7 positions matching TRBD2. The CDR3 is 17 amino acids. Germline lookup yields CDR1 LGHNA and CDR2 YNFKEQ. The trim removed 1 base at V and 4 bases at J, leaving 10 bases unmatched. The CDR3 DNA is TGTGCCAGCAGCCAAGTGGTAGGCAGCGGGGAATACAATGAGCAGTTCTTC. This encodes CASSQVVGSGEYNEQFF.

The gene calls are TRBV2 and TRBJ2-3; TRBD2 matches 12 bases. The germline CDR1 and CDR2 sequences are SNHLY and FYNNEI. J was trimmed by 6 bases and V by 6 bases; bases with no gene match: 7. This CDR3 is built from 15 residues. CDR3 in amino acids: CASRGLAGSGDTQYF. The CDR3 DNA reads TGTGCCAGCAGGGGACTAGCGGGCTCAGGGGATACGCAGTATTTT.

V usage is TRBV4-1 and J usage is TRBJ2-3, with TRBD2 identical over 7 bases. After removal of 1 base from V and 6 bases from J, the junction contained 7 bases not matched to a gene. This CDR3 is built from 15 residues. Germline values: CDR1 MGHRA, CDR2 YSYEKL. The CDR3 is CASSQVRGTEDTQYF. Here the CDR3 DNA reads TGCGCCAGCAGCCAAGTGCGGGGGACGGAGGATACGCAGTATTTT.

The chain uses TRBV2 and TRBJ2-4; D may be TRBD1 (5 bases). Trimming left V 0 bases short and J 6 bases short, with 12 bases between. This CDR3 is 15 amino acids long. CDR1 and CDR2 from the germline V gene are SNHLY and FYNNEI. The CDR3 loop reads CASSEAAGLGNIQYF. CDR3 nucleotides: TGTGCCAGCAGTGAAGCGGCAGGGTTGGGAAACATTCAGTACTTC.

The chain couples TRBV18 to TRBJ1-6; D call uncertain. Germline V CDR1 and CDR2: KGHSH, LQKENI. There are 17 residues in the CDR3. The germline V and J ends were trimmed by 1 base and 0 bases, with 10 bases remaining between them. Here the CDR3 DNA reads TGTGCCAGCTCACCACAGAGGATTAGCTCCTATAATTCACCCCTCCACTTT. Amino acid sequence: CASSPQRISSYNSPLHF.

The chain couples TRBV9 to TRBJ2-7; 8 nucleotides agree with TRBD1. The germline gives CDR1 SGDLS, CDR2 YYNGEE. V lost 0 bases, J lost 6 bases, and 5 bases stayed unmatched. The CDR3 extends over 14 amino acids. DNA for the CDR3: TGTGCCAGCAGCGTAGTCCCCGACAGGGGCGAGCAGTACTTC. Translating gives CASSVVPDRGEQYF. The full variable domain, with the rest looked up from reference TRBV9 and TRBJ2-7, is DSGVTQTPKHLITATGQRVTLRCSPRSGDLSVYWYQQSLDQGLQFLIQYYNGEERAKGNILERFSAQQFPDLHSELNLSSLELGDSALYFCASSVVPDRGEQYFGPGTRLTVT.

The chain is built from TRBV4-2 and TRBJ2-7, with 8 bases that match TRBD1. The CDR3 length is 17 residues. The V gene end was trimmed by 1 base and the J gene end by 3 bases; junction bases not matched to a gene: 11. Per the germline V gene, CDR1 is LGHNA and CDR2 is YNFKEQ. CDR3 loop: CASSQAYGQGFGYEQYF. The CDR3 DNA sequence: TGTGCCAGCAGCCAAGCTTATGGACAGGGTTTCGGCTACGAGCAGTACTTC.

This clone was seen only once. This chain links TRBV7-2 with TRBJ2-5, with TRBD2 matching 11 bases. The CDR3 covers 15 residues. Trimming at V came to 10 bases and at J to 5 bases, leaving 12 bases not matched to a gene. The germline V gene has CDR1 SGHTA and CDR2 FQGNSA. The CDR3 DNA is TGTGCCACGCGACTAGCGGGGACCCCGGGGGAGACCCAGTACTTC. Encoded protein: CATRLAGTPGETQYF.

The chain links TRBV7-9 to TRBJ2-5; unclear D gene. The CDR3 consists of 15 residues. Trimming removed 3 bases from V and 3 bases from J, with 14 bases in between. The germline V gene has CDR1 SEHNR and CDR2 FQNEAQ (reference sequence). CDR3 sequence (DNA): TGTGCCAGCAGCTTGGAGTTGAGAAAAAAAGAGACCCAGTACTTC. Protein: CASSLELRKKETQYF.

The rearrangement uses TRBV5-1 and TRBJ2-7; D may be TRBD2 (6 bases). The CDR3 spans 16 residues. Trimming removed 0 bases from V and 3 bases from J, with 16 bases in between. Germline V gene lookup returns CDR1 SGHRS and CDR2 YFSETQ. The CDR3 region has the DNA TGCGCCAGCAGCTTGGCCTGGGGGGAAAGGGACTACGAGCAGTACTTC. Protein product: CASSLAWGERDYEQYF.

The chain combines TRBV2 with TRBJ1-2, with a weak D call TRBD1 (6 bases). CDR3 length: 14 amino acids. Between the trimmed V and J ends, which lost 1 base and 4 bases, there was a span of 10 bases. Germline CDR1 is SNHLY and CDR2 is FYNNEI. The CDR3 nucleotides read TGTGCCAGCAGTGAAGGGACAGCTCTCTATGGCTACACCTTC. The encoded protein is CASSEGTALYGYTF.

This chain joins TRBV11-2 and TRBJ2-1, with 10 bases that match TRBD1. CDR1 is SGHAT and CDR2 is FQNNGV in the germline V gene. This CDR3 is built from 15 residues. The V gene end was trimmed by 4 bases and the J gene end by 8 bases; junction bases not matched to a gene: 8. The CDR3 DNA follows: TGTGCCAGCAGCTCCCCGGGACAGGGGATCCATGAGCAGTTCTTC. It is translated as CASSSPGQGIHEQFF.

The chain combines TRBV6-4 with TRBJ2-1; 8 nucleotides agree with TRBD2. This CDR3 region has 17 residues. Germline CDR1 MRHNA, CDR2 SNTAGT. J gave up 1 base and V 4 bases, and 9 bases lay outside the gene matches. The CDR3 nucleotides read TGTGCCAGCAGTGCCTTTCGGGCTAGCGGGTCCTACAATGAGCAGTTCTTC. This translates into CASSAFRASGSYNEQFF.

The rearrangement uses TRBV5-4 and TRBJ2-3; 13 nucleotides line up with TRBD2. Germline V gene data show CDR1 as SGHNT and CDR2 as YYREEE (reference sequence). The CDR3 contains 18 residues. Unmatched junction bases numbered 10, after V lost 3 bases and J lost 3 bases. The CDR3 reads CASSSGLAGDWFTDTQYF. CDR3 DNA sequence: TGTGCCAGCAGCTCAGGACTAGCGGGAGATTGGTTTACAGATACGCAGTATTTT. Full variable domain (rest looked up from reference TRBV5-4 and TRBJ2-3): ETGVTQSPTHLIKTRGQQVTLRCSSQSGHNTVSWYQQALGQGPQFIFQYYREEENGRGNFPPRFSGLQFPNYSSELNVNALELDDSALYLCASSSGLAGDWFTDTQYFGPGTRLTVL.